The 20 T cell receptor beta chains in this list originate from one sample, sequenced in a study of human CD8 memory T cell subsets. TPEX cells were exhausted-like CCR7+ PD-1+ TIGIT+ early memory CD8+ T cells. UMI-labeled 5' RACE was used to make TCR beta libraries. No DNA is given; TCRdb re-called the 5' RACE reads and lists each CDR3 protein once. The listing records roughly 5,000 distinct CDR3 sequences. The sequenced material came from CD8+ T cells from PBMCs. Source of these receptors: a human donor in good health.

J is TRBJ2-3 and V is TRBV7-7. CDR3 length: 13 residues. The germline V gene has CDR1 SSHAT and CDR2 FNYEAQ (reference sequence). This chain's CDR3 is CASSLVVWGSQYF.

V gene TRBV5-1 combines with J gene TRBJ1-1. The CDR3 loop spans 12 amino acids. The V gene's germline CDR1 is SGHRS and CDR2 YFSETQ. CDR3 sequence reads: CASSLGEPEAFF.

Judged by frequency, this clonotype is medium-sized (0.01 to 0.1%). This sequence joins TRBV28 and TRBJ2-7; there is no DNA to check the TCRdb D call of TRBD1. Germline assignment: CDR1 MDHEN and CDR2 SYDVKM. This CDR3 has 14 residues. CDR3 amino acids: CASSFPGTGYEQYF. The full variable domain, rest sourced from reference TRBV28 and TRBJ2-7, is DVKVTQSSRYLVKRTGEKVFLECVQDMDHENMFWYRQDPGLGLRLIYFSYDVKMKEKGDIPEGYSVSREKKERFSLILESASTNQTSMYLCASSFPGTGYEQYFGPGTRLTVT.

The chain employs TRBV5-1 and TRBJ2-2; the TRBD1 assignment by TCRdb is unverifiable without DNA. This CDR3 contains 11 residues. CDR1 and CDR2 (germline): SGHRS, YFSETQ. The CDR3 spells CASQGTGELFF. The variable domain in full, completed from reference TRBV5-1 and TRBJ2-2, reads KAGVTQTPRYLIKTRGQQVTLSCSPISGHRSVSWYQQTPGQGLQFLFEYFSETQRNKGNFPGRFSGRQFSNSRSEMNVSTLELGDSALYLCASQGTGELFFGEGSRLTVL.

The rearrangement joins TRBV6-6 to TRBJ2-7; the TRBD1 assignment by TCRdb is unverifiable without DNA. The CDR3 is 12 amino acids. From germline, CDR1 is MNHNY and CDR2 SVGAGI (reference sequence). Here the CDR3 reads CASSYSGGEQYF.

Its frequency marks this clonotype as medium-sized (0.01 to 0.1%). The chain has TRBV28 and TRBJ1-3; TCRdb picks TRBD1, but there is no DNA to check that call. Germline CDR1 MDHEN, CDR2 SYDVKM. This CDR3 comprises 14 residues. The CDR3 spells CASTFGGARNTIYF.

In terms of frequency, this clonotype is medium-sized. This chain links TRBV9 with TRBJ2-6. Looked up from germline, CDR1 is SGDLS and CDR2 is YYNGEE. The CDR3 sequence is 17 residues long. CDR3 protein: CASSDPADSSGANVLTF.

The chain is built from TRBV19 and TRBJ1-5. Germline CDR1 and CDR2: LNHDA and SQIVND (reference sequence). The length of the CDR3 is 14 residues. CDR3 sequence: CASNPDDWDQPQHF. The complete variable domain, with remaining parts taken from reference TRBV19 and TRBJ1-5, reads DGGITQSPKYLFRKEGQNVTLSCEQNLNHDAMYWYRQDPGQGLRLIYYSQIVNDFQKGDIAEGYSVSREKKESFPLTVTSAQKNPTAFYLCASNPDDWDQPQHFGDGTRLSIL.

Measured by frequency, this clonotype is hyperexpanded (1% or more). The chain employs TRBV3-1 and TRBJ1-5; TCRdb's D call of TRBD1 is untestable without DNA. This CDR3 comprises 15 residues. Germline V CDR1 and CDR2: LGHDT, YNNKEL (reference sequence). CDR3 residues: CASSQVMGPGQPQHF.

This sequence joins TRBV30 and TRBJ1-1. CDR3 length: 13 residues. The germline V gene has CDR1 GTSNPN and CDR2 SVGIG (reference sequence). The CDR3 region is CAWSVVVNTEAFF.

The chain carries TRBV4-1 and TRBJ2-7; TCRdb designates TRBD1, a call that cannot be tested without DNA. This CDR3 has 16 residues. Germline loops: CDR1 MGHRA, CDR2 YSYEKL. CDR3 amino acids: CASSQDPQGVGGEQYF.

The chain uses TRBV28 and TRBJ2-5; TCRdb gives TRBD1 as the D gene, but with no DNA this cannot be confirmed. Germline V gives CDR1 MDHEN, CDR2 SYDVKM. The CDR3 spans 14 residues. The CDR3 sequence: CASSHRTGQETQYF.

The V gene is TRBV7-9, the J gene TRBJ2-7; TCRdb gives TRBD1 as the D gene, but with no DNA this cannot be confirmed. This CDR3 is 14 amino acids long. The germline CDR1 and CDR2 sequences are SEHNR and FQNEAQ (reference sequence). CDR3 amino acids: CASSAPVGVGEQYF.

V is TRBV14 and J is TRBJ2-7; with no DNA, the TCRdb D assignment of TRBD1 cannot be verified. The CDR3 extends over 18 amino acids. Germline lookup yields CDR1 SGHDN and CDR2 FVKESK. CDR3 residues: CASSQDFKGMTNSYEQYF.

The rearrangement joins TRBV10-3 to TRBJ2-1; TCRdb gives TRBD2 as the D gene, but with no DNA this cannot be confirmed. The germline V gene encodes CDR1 ENHRY and CDR2 SYGVKD. This CDR3 has 14 residues. The CDR3 reads CAISLGSTGDEQFF.

The chain couples TRBV7-9 to TRBJ2-1; TCRdb names TRBD2, which stays unverified in the absence of DNA. Germline loops: CDR1 SEHNR, CDR2 FQNEAQ (reference sequence). The CDR3 totals 14 residues. The CDR3 spells CASSLLLADNEQFF. Combining the CDR3 with reference TRBV7-9 and TRBJ2-1 gives the whole variable domain DTGVSQNPRHKITKRGQNVTFRCDPISEHNRLYWYRQTLGQGPEFLTYFQNEAQLEKSRLLSDRFSAERPKGSFSTLEIQRTEQGDSAMYLCASSLLLADNEQFFGPGTRLTVL.

This chain joins TRBV7-6 and TRBJ2-5; the TRBD2 assignment by TCRdb is unverifiable without DNA. CDR1 and CDR2 from the germline V gene are SGHVS and FNYEAQ. The CDR3 runs 20 residues. CDR3 region: CASSPSPGLAGGNTEETQYF.

J is TRBJ1-6 and V is TRBV27; TCRdb selects TRBD1, and the lack of DNA leaves this call unchecked. From germline, CDR1 is MNHEY and CDR2 SMNVEV (reference sequence). The CDR3 sequence is 14 residues long. CDR3 region: CASSFRGGNSPLHF.

The genes are TRBV2 and TRBJ2-2; TCRdb lists TRBD2, though no DNA is available to test this call. The CDR3 has 18 residues. Germline CDR1 SNHLY, CDR2 FYNNEI. The CDR3: CASSVGLAGATGTGELFF.

The V call is TRBV4-3, the J call TRBJ2-1; TCRdb's D call, TRBD2, is unchecked because there is no DNA. Looked up from germline, CDR1 is LGHNA and CDR2 is YSLEER. CDR3 length: 15 amino acids. CDR3 residues: CASSQGLAGGDQQFF.